The 3 T cell receptor beta chains given below trace back to one sample, sequenced in a study of molecular identifiers for immune sequencing clone quantification (dated by TCRdb to the late 2010s). Libraries were built with PCR. TCRdb lists the instrument as Illumina HiSeq 4000. TCRdb reworked the public reads: Q25 trimming with fastp, MiXCR clone assembly, productive beta chains retained. For every CDR3 protein sequence, its rows merge into one entry that carries the most common genes and DNA. In this sample the table shows around 460,000 distinct CDR3 sequences, 20% to 25% of which occur a single time. 0.7% to 0.95% of the sample is in the top ten clones. The sample was naive CD8+ T cells from blood, with Jurkat cell RNA spiked in. The cell subset or site label, read with the paper, signifies: FACS-sorted CD8+CD4-CCR7+CD45RA+ naive T cells. Receptors originate from a human donor in good health. Some libraries in this study had Jurkat cell RNA spiked in.

This clonotype was counted between two and nine times. The chain joins TRBV27 to TRBJ2-7; tentatively, D is TRBD1 or TRBD2 (7 bases each). V lost 10 bases, J lost 6 bases, and 16 bases lay in between. The CDR3 spans 12 residues. Germline V gives CDR1 MNHEY, CDR2 SMNVEV (reference sequence). CDR3 DNA: TGTGCCACCAGGCCAGGGGGGGGCGAGCAGTACTTC. It is translated as CATRPGGGEQYF.

This clonotype appeared a few times. V is TRBV4-1 and J is TRBJ1-2; D uncertain. V was cut by 1 base and J by 8 bases, with 17 bases left in between. The CDR3 loop spans 15 amino acids. Per the germline V gene, CDR1 is MGHRA and CDR2 is YSYEKL. The DNA for the CDR3 is TGCGCCAGCAGCCAAGGGGTTTTGGCCGCTAAGGGCTACACCTTC. This encodes CASSQGVLAAKGYTF.

This clonotype came up a few times. The CDR3 region is CASSLEPEGFGELFF. As DNA, the CDR3 is TGTGCCAGCAGCTTAGAACCCGAAGGCTTCGGGGAGCTGTTTTTT. This sequence joins TRBV7-9 and TRBJ2-2, with D unclear. Germline V gives CDR1 SEHNR, CDR2 FQNEAQ (reference sequence). V was clipped by 1 base and J by 7 bases, with 13 bases between them. The CDR3 has 15 amino acids. The variable domain in full, with the rest retrieved from reference TRBV7-9 and TRBJ2-2, is DTGVSQNPRHKITKRGQNVTFRCDPISEHNRLYWYRQTLGQGPEFLTYFQNEAQLEKSRLLSDRFSAERPKGSFSTLEIQRTEQGDSAMYLCASSLEPEGFGELFFGEGSRLTVL.